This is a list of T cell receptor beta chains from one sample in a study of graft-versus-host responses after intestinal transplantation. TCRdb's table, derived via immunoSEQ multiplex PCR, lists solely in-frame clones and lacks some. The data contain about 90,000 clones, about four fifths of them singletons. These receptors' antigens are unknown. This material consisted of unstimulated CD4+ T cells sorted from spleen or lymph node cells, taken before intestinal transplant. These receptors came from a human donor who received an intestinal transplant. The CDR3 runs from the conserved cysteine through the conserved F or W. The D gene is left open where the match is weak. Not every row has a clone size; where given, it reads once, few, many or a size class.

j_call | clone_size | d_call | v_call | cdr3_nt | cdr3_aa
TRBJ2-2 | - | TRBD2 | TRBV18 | TGTGCCAGCTCACCGACTAGCGGGAGGGCCGGGAAGACCGGGGAGCTGTTTTTT | CASSPTSGRAGKTGELFF
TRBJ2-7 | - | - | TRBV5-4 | TGTGCCAGCAGCGCGGGACTGCCGATGGAGCAGTACTTC | CASSAGLPMEQYF
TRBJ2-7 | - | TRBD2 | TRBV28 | TGTGCCAGCAGTTTAACGGGGGGCGAGCAGTACTTC | CASSLTGGEQYF
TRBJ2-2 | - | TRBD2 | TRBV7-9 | TGTGCCAGCAGCTGGGGACTAGCGGGGGGCACCGGGGAGCTGTTTTTT | CASSWGLAGGTGELFF
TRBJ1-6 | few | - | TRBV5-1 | TGCGCCAGCAGCTTGGACAGGGCGCAAACTTCACCCCTCCACTTT | CASSLDRAQTSPLHF
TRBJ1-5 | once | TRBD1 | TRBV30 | TGTGCCTGGAGCCCACGCGTCCGTGGGACAGGGGAAGGATTTGTTGGCAATCAGCCCCAGCATTTT | CAWSPRVRGTGEGFVGNQPQHF
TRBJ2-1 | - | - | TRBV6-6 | TGTGCCAGCAGCACCGCGCAGGGCAAGCAGTTCTTC | CASSTAQGKQFF
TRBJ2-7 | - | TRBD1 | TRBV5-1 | TGCGCCAGCAGCTGGGACAGGGACGAGCAGTACTTC | CASSWDRDEQYF
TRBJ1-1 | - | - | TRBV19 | TGTGCCAGTAGGGGGACATTGGAAACTGAAGCTTTCTTT | CASRGTLETEAFF
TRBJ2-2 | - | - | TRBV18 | TGTGCCAGCTCAGGTCAGATGGACACCGGGGAGCTGTTTTTT | CASSGQMDTGELFF
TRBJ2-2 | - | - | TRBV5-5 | TGTGCCAGCAGCTCTTTTTCCGGGGAGCTGTTTTTT | CASSSFSGELFF
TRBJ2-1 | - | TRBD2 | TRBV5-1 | TGCGCCAGCAGCTTGTGGAGCGGGATAGAGAATGAGCAGTTCTTC | CASSLWSGIENEQFF
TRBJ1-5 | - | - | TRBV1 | TGCACCAGCAGCCAAGTCCCAGGGCATCAGCCCCAGCATTTT | CTSSQVPGHQPQHF
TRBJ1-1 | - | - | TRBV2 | TGTGCCAGCAGTGTTAGGGCCAGGGAGGACACTGAAGCTTTCTTT | CASSVRAREDTEAFF
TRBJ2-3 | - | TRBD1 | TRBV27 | TGTGCCAGCGCCTACCGCGGGACAGGAACAGATACGCAGTATTTT | CASAYRGTGTDTQYF
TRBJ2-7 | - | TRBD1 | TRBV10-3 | TGTGCCATCAGTGCCGGAGGACAGGGCTACGAGCAGTACTTC | CAISAGGQGYEQYF
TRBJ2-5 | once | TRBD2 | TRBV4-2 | TGTGCCAGCAGCCAAGGAGGTAGCGGGGGCGGGGAGACCCAGTACTTC | CASSQGGSGGGETQYF
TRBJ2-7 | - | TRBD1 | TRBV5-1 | TGCGCCAGCAGCTCTATAGGGACAGCCTACTACGAGCAGTACTTC | CASSSIGTAYYEQYF
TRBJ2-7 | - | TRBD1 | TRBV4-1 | TGCGCCAGCAGCCAAGTTTTAGGACAGGGATACAACGAGCAGTACTTC | CASSQVLGQGYNEQYF
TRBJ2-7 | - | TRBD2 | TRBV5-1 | TGCGCCAGCAGCCAGCTAGCGGGGAGCCCCTACGAGCAGTACTTC | CASSQLAGSPYEQYF
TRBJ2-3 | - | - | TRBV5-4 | TGTGCCAGCAGCTTGAGGCAGGGCACAGATACGCAGTATTTT | CASSLRQGTDTQYF
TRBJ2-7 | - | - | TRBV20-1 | TGCAGTCTCGGAAGCGCCTACGAGCAGTACTTC | CSLGSAYEQYF
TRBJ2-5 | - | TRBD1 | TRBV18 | TGTGCCAGCTCACCCCGACAGGGATCAGGAGAGACCCAGTACTTC | CASSPRQGSGETQYF
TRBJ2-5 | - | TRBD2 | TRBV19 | TGTGCCAGTAGTATAAGAACGGGGGGGAAGACCCAGTACTTC | CASSIRTGGKTQYF
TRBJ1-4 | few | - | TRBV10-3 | TGTGCCATCAGTGGCCTCGGTGAAAAACTGTTTTTT | CAISGLGEKLFF
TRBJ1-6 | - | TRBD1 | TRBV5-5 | TGTGCCAGCAGCGAGGGACAGCGGCCGCACTCACCCCTCCACTTT | CASSEGQRPHSPLHF
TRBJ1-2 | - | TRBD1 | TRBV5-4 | TGTGCCAGCAGCCAAAGACAGGGGGCCGGGTATGGCTACACCTTC | CASSQRQGAGYGYTF
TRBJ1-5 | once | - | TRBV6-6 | TGTGCCAGCAGTCTAGTCAGGGATCAGCCCCAGCATTTT | CASSLVRDQPQHF
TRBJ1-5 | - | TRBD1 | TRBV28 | TGTGCCAGCAATTACAGGGGCATTGGGAATCAGCCCCAGCATTTT | CASNYRGIGNQPQHF
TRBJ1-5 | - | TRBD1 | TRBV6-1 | TGTGCCAGCAGTGGACAGGGTTTCAGCAATCAGCCCCAGCATTTT | CASSGQGFSNQPQHF
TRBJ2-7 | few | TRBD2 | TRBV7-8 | TGTGCCAGCAGCCCCACCGGGACTAGCGCCGCCGAGCAGTACTTC | CASSPTGTSAAEQYF
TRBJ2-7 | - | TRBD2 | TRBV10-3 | TGTGCCATCAGTGATCTGGCGGGGGGGGGCTACGAGCAGTACTTC | CAISDLAGGGYEQYF
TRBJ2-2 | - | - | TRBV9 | TGTGCCAGCAGCGTAGAGTCCCGCCTCAGGAACACCGGGGAGCTGTTTTTT | CASSVESRLRNTGELFF
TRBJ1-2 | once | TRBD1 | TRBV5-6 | TGTGCCAGCAGCACACGATACAGGGGAACCCTATATGGCTACACCTTC | CASSTRYRGTLYGYTF
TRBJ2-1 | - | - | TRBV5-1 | TGCGCCAGCAGCTTGGGAGTGAGGGACAATGAGCAGTTCTTC | CASSLGVRDNEQFF
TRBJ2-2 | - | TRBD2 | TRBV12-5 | TGTGCTAGTGGTTTGGGAATCACTAGCGGGAGTACGGGGGAGCTGTTTTTT | CASGLGITSGSTGELFF
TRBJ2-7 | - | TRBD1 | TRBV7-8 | TGTGCCAGCAGCTCTCAGGGGGCAGGGGACGAGCAGTACTTC | CASSSQGAGDEQYF
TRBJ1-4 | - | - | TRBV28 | TGTGCCAGCAGGGCGGGGAGTGGAATGGAGGAACTGTTTTTT | CASRAGSGMEELFF
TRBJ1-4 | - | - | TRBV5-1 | TGCGCCAGCAGCCTCACCGGGAATTTGGGTCCTGAAAAACTGTTTTTT | CASSLTGNLGPEKLFF
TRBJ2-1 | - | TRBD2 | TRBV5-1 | TGCGCCAGCAGCTTTTCACCTAGCGGGCCCTCCTACAATGAGCAGTTCTTC | CASSFSPSGPSYNEQFF
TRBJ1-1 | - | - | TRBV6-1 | TGTGCCAGCAGTCCACACAGGGTCGGCACTGAAGCTTTCTTT | CASSPHRVGTEAFF
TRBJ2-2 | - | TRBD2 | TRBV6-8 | TGTGCCATAAGGGCAGGGAGGGGGCTGTTTTTT | CAIRAGRGLFF
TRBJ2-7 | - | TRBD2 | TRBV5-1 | TGCGCCAGCAGCGTTTCTAGCGGGAGGACGACCTACGAGCAGTACTTC | CASSVSSGRTTYEQYF
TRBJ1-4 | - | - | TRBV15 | TGTGCCACGTCTTTACCGGGACTGTCAGGGCAAAAACTGTTTTTT | CATSLPGLSGQKLFF
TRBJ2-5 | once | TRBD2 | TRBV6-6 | TGTGCCAGCAGTTACGCTCGGGAGGCCCAGTACTTC | CASSYAREAQYF
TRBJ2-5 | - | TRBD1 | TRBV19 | TGTGCTACAGGGGCAGAAGAGACCCAGTACTTC | CATGAEETQYF
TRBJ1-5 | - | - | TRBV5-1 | TGCGCCAGCAGCGCAGGGACTGGCAATCAGCCCCAGCATTTT | CASSAGTGNQPQHF
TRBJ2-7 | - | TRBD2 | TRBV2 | TGTGCCAGCGGCCCGGGGGGCTACGAGCAGTACTTC | CASGPGGYEQYF
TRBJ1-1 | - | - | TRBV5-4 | TGTGCCAGCACCCCGGACCAAAGCGGGACTGAAGCTTTCTTT | CASTPDQSGTEAFF
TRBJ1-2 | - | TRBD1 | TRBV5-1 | TGCGCCAGCAGCCAAATTGGACAGGGGGCGGGATATGGCTACACCTTC | CASSQIGQGAGYGYTF
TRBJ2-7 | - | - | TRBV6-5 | TGTGCCAGCAGTTACCCCCCCTCCTACGAGCAGTACTTC | CASSYPPSYEQYF
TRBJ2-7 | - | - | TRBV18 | TGTGCCAGCTCACCACCGGGGGCGCCCTACGAGCAGTACTTC | CASSPPGAPYEQYF
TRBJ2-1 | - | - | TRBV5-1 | TGCGCCAGCAGCTCGGTCTGGGCGGGTGAGCAGTTCTTC | CASSSVWAGEQFF
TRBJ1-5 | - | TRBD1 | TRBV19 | TGTGCCAGTAGTATAGAGGGACAGGGTTGGCAGCCCCAGCATTTT | CASSIEGQGWQPQHF
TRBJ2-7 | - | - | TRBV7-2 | TGTGCCAGCAGCTTAAGTAGCTCCTACGAGCAGTACTTC | CASSLSSSYEQYF
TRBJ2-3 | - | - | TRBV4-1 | TGCGCCAGCAGGCCGTACCGACTTAGCACAGATACGCAGTATTTT | CASRPYRLSTDTQYF